A selection of T cell receptor beta chains follows, all from one sample in a study of siplizumab effects on memory and regulatory T cells. The repertoire was sequenced with immunoSEQ multiplex PCR; TCRdb's copy has only in-frame clones and lacks some. The table lists some 97,000 clones, about 91% of them singletons. Sequencing was done on a sample of CD4+ T cells sorted from blood. These receptors were collected from a human donor in good health. Some clones in this sample may be carry-over from other donors' samples. The CDR3 runs from the conserved cysteine through the conserved F or W. The D gene is left open where the match is weak. Size is omitted from some rows. Given values are once, few, many or a class for expanded clones.

j_call: TRBJ1-3; d_call: TRBD1; clone_size: .; v_call: TRBV29-1; cdr3_aa: CSVGRGTGNTIYF; cdr3_nt: TGCAGCGTTGGCAGGGGGACTGGAAACACCATATATTTT
j_call: TRBJ1-3; d_call: .; clone_size: .; v_call: TRBV9; cdr3_aa: CASSAFSGSSGNTIYF; cdr3_nt: TGTGCCAGCAGCGCCTTTTCAGGGAGCTCTGGAAACACCATATATTTT
j_call: TRBJ2-7; d_call: .; clone_size: few; v_call: TRBV28; cdr3_aa: CASSLSQYEQYF; cdr3_nt: TGTGCCAGCAGTTTATCACAGTATGAGCAGTACTTC
j_call: TRBJ2-4; d_call: TRBD2; clone_size: .; v_call: TRBV2; cdr3_aa: CASRPLAGLLAKNIQYF; cdr3_nt: TGTGCCAGCAGACCCCTAGCGGGATTGCTAGCCAAAAACATTCAGTACTTC
j_call: TRBJ1-5; d_call: .; clone_size: .; v_call: TRBV19; cdr3_aa: CASSIDRTVNQPQHF; cdr3_nt: TGTGCCAGTAGTATAGATCGCACAGTAAATCAGCCCCAGCATTTT
j_call: TRBJ2-2; d_call: .; clone_size: .; v_call: TRBV18; cdr3_aa: CASSPWDTGHDTGELFF; cdr3_nt: TGTGCCAGCTCACCGTGGGACACCGGGCATGACACCGGGGAGCTGTTTTTT
j_call: TRBJ2-1; d_call: TRBD2; clone_size: once; v_call: TRBV14; cdr3_aa: CASSPIPGGGHYNEQFF; cdr3_nt: TGTGCCAGCAGCCCGATCCCGGGAGGGGGACACTACAATGAGCAGTTCTTC
j_call: TRBJ1-5; d_call: TRBD1; clone_size: .; v_call: TRBV7-9; cdr3_aa: CASKGQGVNQPQHF; cdr3_nt: TGTGCCAGCAAAGGACAGGGGGTTAATCAGCCCCAGCATTTT
j_call: TRBJ1-1; d_call: .; clone_size: .; v_call: TRBV28; cdr3_aa: CASRPTGNTEAFF; cdr3_nt: TGTGCCAGCAGACCTACAGGGAACACTGAAGCTTTCTTT
j_call: TRBJ2-1; d_call: TRBD2; clone_size: .; v_call: TRBV2; cdr3_aa: CASSEVGGAWNEQFF; cdr3_nt: TGTGCCAGCAGTGAAGTGGGAGGGGCATGGAATGAGCAGTTCTTC
j_call: TRBJ1-6; d_call: .; clone_size: .; v_call: TRBV29-1; cdr3_aa: CSVNLGGRGSPLHF; cdr3_nt: TGCAGCGTGAATCTTGGGGGTAGAGGGTCACCCCTCCACTTT
j_call: TRBJ2-7; d_call: TRBD1; clone_size: .; v_call: TRBV7-2; cdr3_aa: CASSPSLGQGLTEQYF; cdr3_nt: TGTGCCAGCAGCCCCAGCCTTGGACAGGGATTAACCGAGCAGTACTTC
j_call: TRBJ1-2; d_call: TRBD1; clone_size: few; v_call: TRBV6-6; cdr3_aa: CASSTDRVGYGYTF; cdr3_nt: TGTGCCAGCAGTACCGACAGGGTCGGCTATGGCTACACCTTC
j_call: TRBJ1-4; d_call: .; clone_size: .; v_call: TRBV2; cdr3_aa: CASSSPGSGEKLFF; cdr3_nt: TGTGCCAGCAGTTCCCCAGGTTCCGGAGAAAAACTGTTTTTT
j_call: TRBJ2-7; d_call: .; clone_size: .; v_call: TRBV6-1; cdr3_aa: CAISEATIRDTLSYEQYF; cdr3_nt: TGTGCCATCAGTGAGGCGACCATCCGGGACACTCTCTCCTACGAGCAGTACTTC
j_call: TRBJ2-2; d_call: TRBD2; clone_size: .; v_call: TRBV11-2; cdr3_aa: CASTQLARLATGELFF; cdr3_nt: TGTGCCAGCACCCAGCTCGCTAGACTAGCAACTGGGGAGCTGTTTTTT
j_call: TRBJ2-3; d_call: TRBD2; clone_size: .; v_call: TRBV9; cdr3_aa: CASSPTSGDTDTQYF; cdr3_nt: TGTGCCAGCAGCCCGACTAGCGGAGACACAGATACGCAGTATTTT
j_call: TRBJ1-3; d_call: .; clone_size: .; v_call: TRBV4-1; cdr3_aa: CASSPSANSGNTIYF; cdr3_nt: TGCGCCAGCAGCCCTTCGGCCAACTCTGGAAACACCATATATTTT
j_call: TRBJ2-1; d_call: .; clone_size: .; v_call: TRBV28; cdr3_aa: CASSQPVPHLQGEQFF; cdr3_nt: TGTGCCAGCAGTCAACCTGTCCCCCACTTACAAGGGGAGCAGTTCTTC
j_call: TRBJ2-7; d_call: TRBD1; clone_size: .; v_call: TRBV10-3; cdr3_aa: CAIRGQGPYEQYF; cdr3_nt: TGTGCCATCAGGGGACAGGGTCCCTACGAGCAGTACTTC
j_call: TRBJ1-3; d_call: .; clone_size: .; v_call: TRBV28; cdr3_aa: CASSPTDRLSGNTIYF; cdr3_nt: TGTGCCAGCAGTCCGACCGACAGACTCTCTGGAAACACCATATATTTT
j_call: TRBJ2-1; d_call: .; clone_size: .; v_call: TRBV29-1; cdr3_aa: CSVDLDKRLSSYNEQFF; cdr3_nt: TGCAGCGTTGATCTAGACAAAAGGTTAAGCTCCTACAATGAGCAGTTCTTC